This record covers a single T cell receptor beta chain. What this receptor recognizes is not known. Base qualities are not provided; no much larger clone lies one nucleotide away. According to the germline V gene, CDR1 reads SGHAT and CDR2 reads FQNNGV. The V end gives up 6 bases and the J end 13 bases, leaving 11 bases in the junction not matched to a gene. The CDR3 contains 13 residues, cysteine and phenylalanine counted. The kept DNA is CDR3 alone, 39 bases in frame from the first base. The data are from a study of blood T cells in healthy people across ages (dated by TCRdb to about 2015). For the wider study: In model experiments, template switching captured roughly one uniquely barcoded TCR beta cDNA molecule for every two T cells. Using deep sequencing normalized with unique cDNA molecular identifiers, the study measured how TCR beta repertoire diversity changes with age. The donors were split into four age groups: young (average about 16 years), middle-aged (roughly 39), aged (62) and long-lived (over 75). To avoid experimental bias, donors of different ages were spread randomly across the sequencing lanes. Two additional independent replicas of 1 million unique cDNA reads from the same blood draw were analyzed for two donors (one aged 18 to 29 and one aged 80 or older).

Overall study outcomes, separate from this receptor: A strong correlation was found between observed TCR beta diversity and the percentage of naive T cells measured by flow cytometry. Estimates of total diversity based on one million sequenced T cells were regarded as lower bounds and as underestimates. As age increased, observed TCR beta diversity per million T cells dropped in a roughly linear way, and a significant reduction was already evident by age 40. Because the CMV infection status of the donors was unknown, age-related changes in expanded clonotypes may potentially have been confounded. Since profiling was done on bulk unsorted PBMCs, naive and antigen-experienced compartments could not be conclusively compared. Compared with the aged group, more naive CD4+ T cells, fewer expanded clones and increased TCR diversity were shown by the long-lived group, suggesting age selection.

The donors were roughly 38 Caucasian individuals from Russia, aged roughly 6 to 95 years, who were systemically healthy. Each donor gave 9.5 to 10 milliliters of peripheral blood, drawn into EDTA-treated Vacutainer tubes. Ficoll-Paque density-gradient centrifugation was used to isolate PBMCs, with at least 6 million obtained per sample. Trizol reagent was used to extract total RNA from the PBMCs, yielding at least 6 micrograms per sample. Naive CD45RAhigh/CD27high T cell percentages were measured by flow cytometry on a PBMC aliquot from every donor. The method was 5' RACE. For sequencing, an Illumina HiSeq 2500 was employed. A second PCR of about 7 to 12 cycles was run with a J-beta primer mix and a sample-barcoded 5' primer. Each TCR beta cDNA molecule received a unique molecular identifier from a template-switch 5' adaptor carrying 12 random nucleotides. At least 2.5 million CDR3-containing paired-end reads were obtained from each sample. All of the RNA was converted into first-strand cDNA using the Mint cDNA synthesis kit, with a TRBC-specific oligonucleotide serving as the primer. All cDNA was treated with uracil-DNA glycosylase and then went through a first 18-cycle PCR with the universal primers M1SS and BC2_uni_R. On the study's bioinformatics: Normalization of each sample was performed by random selection of 1 million high-quality reads, each carrying a distinct molecular identifier. Instead of being binned into consensus sequences, reads that shared molecular identifiers were thrown out. MiTCR, with a Q25 quality threshold and the strictest error-elimination algorithm, was used for CDR3 identification, clonotype clustering and error correction. A nonparametric unseen species model with Euler transformation was used to estimate a lower bound on total TCR beta diversity. The public reads were reanalyzed by TCRdb: fastp trimming at Q25, MiXCR alignment, in-frame beta chains only. Each entry is one CDR3 protein sequence, shown with its most common DNA and genes. These V and J calls rely on TCRdb rather than the paper's analysis. This sample gives about 640,000 distinct CDR3 sequences in total; under 65% of them show up just once. Over 35% of the sample goes to the ten largest clones.

Sequencing was carried out using blood. This clonotype was obtained from a man aged 55 to 69 in good health. The chain was built from TRBV11-2 and TRBJ2-1; TRBD1 fits 8 bases in the junction. The nucleotide sequence reads TGTGCCAGCAGGCCAGGGGGCAGGGAGACCCAGTTCTTC. It specifies CASRPGGRETQFF.